This T cell receptor (beta chain) was sequenced in a study of vaccination and CD4 T cells after COVID-19. Background on the study: The convalescent group had six males, four females, seven Caucasians, two Asians, one multiracial. Study findings and constraints: The analysis of convalescent patients involved relatively few individuals and lacked early post-infection timepoints. Counts of SARS-CoV-2-reactive clonotypes had a median that went from about 20 to 38, a nonsignificant change.

Sequenced with the Oncomine TCR Beta short-read assay was DNA taken from cultured CD4+ T cells. MiXCR, applied by TCRdb to the PCR reads, yields one record per CDR3 protein. Here the sample spans nearly 5,500 distinct CDR3 sequences, 46% being singletons. This clonotype was found a few times. Its cognate antigen is unknown. Stated treatment: roughly 10-day PBMC culture with coronavirus spike peptide pools or control peptides (ViraFEST assay). Days 3 and 7 were when half the medium was replaced with fresh IL-2 medium. V shed 3 bases and J shed 1 base, with 9 bases lying between them. This CDR3 spans 14 amino acids. CDR1 SGHAT and CDR2 FQDESV come from the germline V gene (reference sequence).

The J gene is TRBJ1-1, the V gene TRBV11-1, with D hard to call. Sequenced material: CD4+ T cells from blood, cultured in vitro. This clonotype originated in a human donor who had recovered from COVID-19. The CDR3, as DNA: TGTGCCAGCAGCTTGCGGCGATCGAACACTGAAGCTTTCTTT. Its protein product is CASSLRRSNTEAFF.